This T cell receptor (beta chain) comes out of a study of cytomegalovirus exposure and HLA in healthy donors. Overall study: Prior work identified 117 million unique TCR beta sequences in 150 million to 200 million T cells. Genotyping of 398 donors showed that 65% to 90% belonged to the Caucasian-associated ancestry cluster. The study's findings and limits: A missense variant in DCLRE1C was later tied to TCR beta V- and J-gene trimming. Earlier analysis looked at TCR beta V segments, and most were productive about 90% or about 30% of the time.

This PCR relied on a set of 60 Vbeta primers and 13 Jbeta primers. Generated by immunoSEQ multiplex PCR, the TCRdb table keeps only in-frame clones and is missing some. Of 110,000 to 150,000 clones listed, 82% are singletons. On this clone itself: The antigen is not known.

The sample was PBMCs. The TCR was taken from a man between 18 and 35 years old in good health and CMV-seropositive.

DNA of the CDR3: TGCGCCAGCAGCCAAGTTGGCGGAAGGAATGGCTACACCTTC. Amino acids: CASSQVGGRNGYTF. The chain employs TRBV4-1 and TRBJ1-2; D not certain. The CDR3 is made up of 14 amino acids. Germline V gives CDR1 MGHRA, CDR2 YSYEKL. V was pared by 1 base and J by 6 bases, with 12 bases between.